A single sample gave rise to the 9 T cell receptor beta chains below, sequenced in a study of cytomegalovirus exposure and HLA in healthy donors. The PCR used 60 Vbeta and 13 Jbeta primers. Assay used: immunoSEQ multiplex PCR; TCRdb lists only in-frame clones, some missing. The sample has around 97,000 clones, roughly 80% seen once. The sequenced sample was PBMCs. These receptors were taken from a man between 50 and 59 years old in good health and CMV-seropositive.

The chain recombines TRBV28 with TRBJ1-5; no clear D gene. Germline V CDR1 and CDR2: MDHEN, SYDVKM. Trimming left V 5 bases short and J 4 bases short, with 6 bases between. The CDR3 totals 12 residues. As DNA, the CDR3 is TGTGCCAGCAGTGCCAGTAATCAGCCCCAGCATTTT. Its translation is CASSASNQPQHF.

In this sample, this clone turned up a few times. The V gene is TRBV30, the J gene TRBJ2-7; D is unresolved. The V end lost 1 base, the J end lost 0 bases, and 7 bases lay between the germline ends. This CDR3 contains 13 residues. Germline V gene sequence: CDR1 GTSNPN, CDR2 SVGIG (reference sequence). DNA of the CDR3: TGTGCCTGGAGTGGTTCTAGCTCCTACGAGCAGTACTTC. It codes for CAWSGSSSYEQYF.

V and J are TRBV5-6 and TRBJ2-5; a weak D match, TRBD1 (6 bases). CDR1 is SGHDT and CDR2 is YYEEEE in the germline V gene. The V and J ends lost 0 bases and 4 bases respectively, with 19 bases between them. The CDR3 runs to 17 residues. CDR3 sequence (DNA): TGTGCCAGCAGCTTGGGGGCTGGGACATACCCCGGAGAGACCCAGTACTTC. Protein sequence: CASSLGAGTYPGETQYF.

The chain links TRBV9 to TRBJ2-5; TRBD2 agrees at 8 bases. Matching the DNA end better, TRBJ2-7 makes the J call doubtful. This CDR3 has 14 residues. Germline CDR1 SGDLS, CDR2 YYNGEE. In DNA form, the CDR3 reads TGTGCCAGCAGCGTATTTGACGCGGGAGGCGAGCAGTACTTC. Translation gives CASSVFDAGGEQYF.

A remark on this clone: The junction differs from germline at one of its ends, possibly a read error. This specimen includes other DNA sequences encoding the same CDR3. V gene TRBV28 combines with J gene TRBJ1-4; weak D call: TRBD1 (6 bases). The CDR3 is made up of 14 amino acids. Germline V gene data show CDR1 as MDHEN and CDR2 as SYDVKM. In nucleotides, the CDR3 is TGCGCCAGCAGTTTAGGGGGGATCGGTGAAAAACTGTTTTTT. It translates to CASSLGGIGEKLFF.

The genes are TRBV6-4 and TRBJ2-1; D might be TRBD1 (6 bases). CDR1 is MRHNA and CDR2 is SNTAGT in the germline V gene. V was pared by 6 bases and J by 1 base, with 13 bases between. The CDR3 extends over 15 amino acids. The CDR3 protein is CASSPGQGSYNEQFF. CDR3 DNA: TGTGCCAGCAGCCCCGGGCAGGGGTCCTACAATGAGCAGTTCTTC.

CDR3 loop: CASSDEGLAGGPVGELFF. The CDR3 nucleotides are TGTGCCAGCAGTGATGAGGGACTAGCGGGAGGTCCAGTCGGGGAGCTGTTTTTT. V is TRBV2 and J is TRBJ2-2, with 15 nucleotides matching TRBD2. The CDR3 contains 18 residues. CDR1 and CDR2 (germline): SNHLY, FYNNEI. J was trimmed by 7 bases and V by 3 bases; bases with no gene match: 9.

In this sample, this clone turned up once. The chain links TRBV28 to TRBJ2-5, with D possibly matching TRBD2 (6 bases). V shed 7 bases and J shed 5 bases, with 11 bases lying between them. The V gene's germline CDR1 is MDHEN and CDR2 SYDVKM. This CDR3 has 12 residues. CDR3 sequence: CASIGTRETQYF. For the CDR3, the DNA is TGTGCCAGCATAGGGACTCGTGAGACCCAGTACTTC.

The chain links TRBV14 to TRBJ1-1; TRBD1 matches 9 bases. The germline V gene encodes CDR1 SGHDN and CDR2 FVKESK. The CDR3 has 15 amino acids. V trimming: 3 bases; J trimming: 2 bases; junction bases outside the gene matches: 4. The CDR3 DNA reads TGTGCCAGCAGCCACCGGACAGGGGTTAACACTGAAGCTTTCTTT. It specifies CASSHRTGVNTEAFF.